Following are 22 T cell receptor beta chains from one sample sequenced in a study of T cell repertoires in cytomegalovirus infection. TCRdb fed the reads into MiXCR, producing one record per CDR3 protein. The repertoire holds 250,000 or so distinct CDR3 sequences, with approximately 15% as singletons. Input material: CD8+ T cells from PBMCs. All receptors come from a human donor in good health (CMV status not recorded). Some clones in this sample may be carry-over from other donors' samples.

This rearrangement joins TRBV28 to TRBJ2-7, with D perhaps assigned TRBD1 or TRBD2 (5 bases each). Germline lookup yields CDR1 MDHEN and CDR2 SYDVKM. Trimming shortened V by 5 bases and J by 6 bases, and 17 bases separated the two germline ends. The CDR3 runs 14 residues. CDR3 sequence: CASSRPGRLGEQYF. In DNA form, the CDR3 reads TGTGCCAGCAGTAGACCGGGACGCTTAGGCGAGCAGTACTTC. Variable domain in full (rest from reference TRBV28 and TRBJ2-7): DVKVTQSSRYLVKRTGEKVFLECVQDMDHENMFWYRQDPGLGLRLIYFSYDVKMKEKGDIPEGYSVSREKKERFSLILESASTNQTSMYLCASSRPGRLGEQYFGPGTRLTVT.

The chain recombines TRBV6-4 with TRBJ2-3; possibly TRBD2 for D (6 bases). The CDR3 has 14 residues. V dropped 2 bases and J dropped 7 bases, with 13 bases sitting between them. CDR1 is MRHNA and CDR2 is SNTAGT in the germline V gene. CDR3 nucleotides: TGTGCCAGCAGTGACCTCGGAGGGAGGAATACGCAGTATTTT. Residues: CASSDLGGRNTQYF.

This clonotype was detected a few times. The chain employs TRBV6-6 and TRBJ2-1; D remains ambiguous. Trimming removed 4 bases from V and 10 bases from J, with 20 bases in between. The CDR3 contains 15 residues. Germline assignment: CDR1 MNHNY and CDR2 SVGAGI (reference sequence). The CDR3 here is CASSSSHLSWREQFF. The CDR3, as DNA: TGTGCCAGCAGTTCCAGTCATCTGAGTTGGCGGGAGCAGTTCTTC.

This clonotype was detected a few times. CDR3 protein: CASRPGPSGGSGNTIYF. CDR3 DNA: TGCGCCAGCAGACCTGGGCCCTCCGGGGGCTCTGGAAACACCATATATTTT. The V gene is TRBV4-3, the J gene TRBJ1-3, with D perhaps matching TRBD1 (5 bases). V was shortened by 6 bases and J by 0 bases, with 18 bases between the two germline ends. Germline lookup yields CDR1 LGHNA and CDR2 YSLEER. The CDR3 extends over 17 amino acids.

This clonotype appeared once. The chain recombines TRBV7-9 with TRBJ2-4, with 9 bases matching TRBD2. The germline gives CDR1 SEHNR, CDR2 FQNEAQ (reference sequence). V lost 3 bases and J lost 5; bases outside the gene matches: 2. The CDR3 has 14 residues. The CDR3 bases are TGTGCCAGCAGCTTGAGACTAGCGGAAAACATTCAGTACTTC. Translating it yields CASSLRLAENIQYF.

This clonotype was observed many times. The chain employs TRBV29-1 and TRBJ2-2; 8 nucleotides match TRBD1. The V and J ends lost 7 bases and 6 bases, in that order; junction bases with no gene match: 7. Germline assignment: CDR1 SQVTM and CDR2 ANQGSEA. CDR3 length equals 13 residues. DNA for the CDR3: TGCAGCGGCGGGACAGGAGAGGCCGGGGAGCTGTTTTTT. Translating gives CSGGTGEAGELFF.

This clonotype occurred many times. The J gene is TRBJ1-5, the V gene TRBV7-2; D uncertain. The V end was cut by 3 bases, the J end by 2 bases, with 11 bases between. CDR3 length: 15 residues. The germline CDR1 and CDR2 sequences are SGHTA and FQGNSA. The CDR3 DNA reads as TGTGCCAGCAGCTTTGACCCGGTAGGCAATCAGCCCCAGCATTTT. Encoded protein: CASSFDPVGNQPQHF.

This clonotype has more than one count but fewer than ten. The chain couples TRBV2 to TRBJ1-1, with D perhaps matching TRBD1 (5 bases). Trimming removed 9 bases from V and 4 bases from J, with 24 bases in between. Germline V gene data show CDR1 as SNHLY and CDR2 as FYNNEI. This CDR3 has 16 amino acids. The CDR3 nucleotides are TGTGCCAGTATACTCTATGGGGCACATGGGAGCACTGAAGCTTTCTTT. Translated, it gives CASILYGAHGSTEAFF.

Ten or more counts support this clonotype. V gene TRBV7-6 combines with J gene TRBJ2-2; D is perhaps TRBD2 (6 bases). Germline CDR1 reads SGHVS; CDR2 reads FNYEAQ. This CDR3 has 15 residues. Trimming pared 5 bases from V and 0 bases from J, leaving 10 bases between. The CDR3 region has the DNA TGTGCCAGCAGCAGGGGAGGAGCGAACACCGGGGAGCTGTTTTTT. This encodes CASSRGGANTGELFF.

This clonotype occurred many times. This rearrangement joins TRBV11-2 to TRBJ1-1; no definite D call. The CDR3 has 14 residues. The V gene lost 1 base and the J gene lost 0 bases, with 6 bases spanning the gap. Germline lookup yields CDR1 SGHAT and CDR2 FQNNGV. The DNA for the CDR3 is TGTGCCAGCAGCTTAGGTCCGCTGAACACTGAAGCTTTCTTT. It yields the protein CASSLGPLNTEAFF. The whole variable domain, remainder taken from reference TRBV11-2 and TRBJ1-1, is EAGVAQSPRYKIIEKRQSVAFWCNPISGHATLYWYQQILGQGPKLLIQFQNNGVVDDSQLPKDRFSAERLKGVDSTLKIQPAKLEDSAVYLCASSLGPLNTEAFFGQGTRLTVV.

The rearrangement links TRBV2 to TRBJ1-3; D is unresolved. The V end was cut by 6 bases, the J end by 8 bases, with 14 bases between. The CDR3 is 13 amino acids. The germline gives CDR1 SNHLY, CDR2 FYNNEI. The CDR3 protein is CASSPAVTDTIYF. The CDR3 DNA reads TGTGCCAGCAGCCCAGCTGTGACGGACACCATATATTTT.

The genes are TRBV6-2 or TRBV6-3 and TRBJ1-2; no definite D call. V lost 5 bases and J lost 0, with 13 bases in between. This CDR3 spans 15 amino acids. Germline V gene lookup returns CDR1 MNHEY and CDR2 SVGEGT. DNA for the CDR3: TGTGCCAGCAGTGCGTACCGGGATACTAACTATGGCTACACCTTC. It specifies CASSAYRDTNYGYTF.

This clonotype was seen ten or more times. The chain carries TRBV7-2 and TRBJ1-2; 8 bases match TRBD1. V lost 0 bases to trimming and J lost 5 bases; unmatched junction nucleotides: 5. Germline V lookup: CDR1 SGHTA, CDR2 FQGNSA. This CDR3 contains 15 residues. CDR3 protein: CASSLASGGVYGYTF. The CDR3 bases are TGTGCCAGCAGCTTAGCTTCAGGGGGCGTATATGGCTACACCTTC.

This clonotype was recorded at least ten times. The gene calls are TRBV7-2 and TRBJ2-6; D is undetermined. This CDR3 spans 16 amino acids. V lost 3 bases and J 2 bases, leaving 11 bases between the germline ends. Germline CDR1 and CDR2: SGHTA and FQGNSA. The CDR3 region has the DNA TGTGCCAGCAGCTTGTTAATTCCGACTGGGGCCAACGTCCTGACTTTC. This encodes CASSLLIPTGANVLTF.

This clonotype was recorded at least ten times. This chain connects TRBV12-3 or TRBV12-4 to TRBJ1-1; 8 bases align to TRBD1. Losses at the gene ends were 1 base for V and 4 bases for J; bases not matched to a gene: 2. There are 14 residues in the CDR3. Written as DNA, the CDR3 is TGTGCCAGCAGTTTAGTTACAGGGGGCACTGAAGCTTTCTTT. It codes for CASSLVTGGTEAFF.

The gene calls are TRBV28 and TRBJ2-7, with 8 bases lining up with TRBD1. The CDR3 has 15 amino acids. The ends lost 6 bases at V and 1 base at J; junction bases unmatched: 8. Germline-derived CDR1 and CDR2 are MDHEN and SYDVKM. This chain's CDR3 is CASRSGQGLSYEQYF. DNA of the CDR3: TGTGCCAGCAGAAGCGGACAGGGCCTATCCTACGAGCAGTACTTC.

The sample holds many counts of this clonotype. This chain joins TRBV6-2 or TRBV6-3 and TRBJ2-7; 7 bases are shared with TRBD1. V dropped 7 bases and J dropped 6; count of bases not matched to a gene: 3. The germline gives CDR1 MNHEY, CDR2 SVGEGT. This CDR3 contains 11 residues. The CDR3 reads CASTGQVEQYF. As DNA, the CDR3 is TGTGCCAGCACCGGACAGGTCGAGCAGTACTTC.

The chain has TRBV29-1 and TRBJ1-2, with D hard to call. Trimming cost V 4 bases and J 4 bases, with 13 bases left between them. The CDR3 contains 13 residues. CDR1 is SQVTM, CDR2 ANQGSEA, per germline. The CDR3 DNA reads TGCAGCGTTGGGACCTCCGTCCTCTATGGCTACACCTTC. Its protein product is CSVGTSVLYGYTF.

V and J are TRBV9 and TRBJ1-1; D might be TRBD1 (5 bases). The germline CDR1 and CDR2 sequences are SGDLS and YYNGEE. The CDR3 has 18 amino acids. V was trimmed by 0 bases and J by 1 base, leaving 19 bases between them. CDR3 amino acids: CASSVALSSPGSNTEAFF. CDR3 DNA: TGTGCCAGCAGCGTAGCTCTTAGTAGCCCAGGGTCGAACACTGAAGCTTTCTTT. The complete variable domain, with remaining parts taken from reference TRBV9 and TRBJ1-1, reads DSGVTQTPKHLITATGQRVTLRCSPRSGDLSVYWYQQSLDQGLQFLIQYYNGEERAKGNILERFSAQQFPDLHSELNLSSLELGDSALYFCASSVALSSPGSNTEAFFGQGTRLTVV.

In this sample, this clonotype turned up once. This rearrangement joins TRBV6-6 to TRBJ1-2; D is unresolved. Per germline, CDR1 MNHNY and CDR2 SVGAGI (reference sequence). This CDR3 contains 11 residues. The CDR3 nucleotides read TGTGCTCTCGGCACTAACTATGGCTACACCTTC. Translation gives CALGTNYGYTF.

The chain is built from TRBV25-1 and TRBJ1-2; D gene uncertain. This CDR3 region has 13 residues. Germline assignment: CDR1 MGHDK and CDR2 SYGVNS. The ends were cut back, 3 bases at V and 4 bases at J, with 9 bases in the middle. For the CDR3, the DNA is TGTGCCAGCAGTGAGGGTAAAGTCTATGGCTACACCTTC. The encoded protein is CASSEGKVYGYTF.

This clonotype was detected many times. V gene TRBV28 combines with J gene TRBJ1-5; D uncertain. CDR1 and CDR2 from the germline V gene are MDHEN and SYDVKM. Trimming removed 2 bases at V and 0 bases at J, with 14 bases between. This CDR3 has 17 residues. Written as DNA, the CDR3 is TGTGCCAGCAGTTTAGTTTCGGCAGATGATAGCAATCAGCCCCAGCATTTT. Protein sequence: CASSLVSADDSNQPQHF.